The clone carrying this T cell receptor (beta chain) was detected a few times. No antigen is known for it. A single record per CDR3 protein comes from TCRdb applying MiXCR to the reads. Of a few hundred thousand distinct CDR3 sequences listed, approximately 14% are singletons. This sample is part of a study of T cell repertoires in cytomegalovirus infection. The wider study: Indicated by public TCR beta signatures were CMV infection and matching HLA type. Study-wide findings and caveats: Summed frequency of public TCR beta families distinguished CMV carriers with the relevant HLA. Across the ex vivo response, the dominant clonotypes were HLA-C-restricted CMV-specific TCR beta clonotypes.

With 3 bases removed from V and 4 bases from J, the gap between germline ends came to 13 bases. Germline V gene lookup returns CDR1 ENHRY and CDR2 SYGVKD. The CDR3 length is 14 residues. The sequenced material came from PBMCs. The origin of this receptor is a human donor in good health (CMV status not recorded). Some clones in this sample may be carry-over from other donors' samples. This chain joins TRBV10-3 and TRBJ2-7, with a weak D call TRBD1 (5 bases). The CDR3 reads CAISDTRVGYEQYF. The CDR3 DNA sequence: TGTGCCATCAGTGACACCAGGGTGGGGTACGAGCAGTACTTC.